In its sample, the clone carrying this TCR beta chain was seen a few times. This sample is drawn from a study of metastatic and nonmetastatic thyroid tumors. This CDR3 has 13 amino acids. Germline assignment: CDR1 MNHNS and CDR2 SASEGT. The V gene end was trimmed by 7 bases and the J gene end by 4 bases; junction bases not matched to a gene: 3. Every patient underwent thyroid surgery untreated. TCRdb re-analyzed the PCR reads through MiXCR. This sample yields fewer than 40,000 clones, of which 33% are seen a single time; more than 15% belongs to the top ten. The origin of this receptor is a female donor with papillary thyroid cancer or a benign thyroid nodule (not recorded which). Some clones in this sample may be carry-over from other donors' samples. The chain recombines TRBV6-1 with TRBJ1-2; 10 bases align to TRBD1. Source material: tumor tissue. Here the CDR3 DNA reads TGTGCCAGCAATGACAGGGGGCTCTATGGCTACACCTTC. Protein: CASNDRGLYGYTF.